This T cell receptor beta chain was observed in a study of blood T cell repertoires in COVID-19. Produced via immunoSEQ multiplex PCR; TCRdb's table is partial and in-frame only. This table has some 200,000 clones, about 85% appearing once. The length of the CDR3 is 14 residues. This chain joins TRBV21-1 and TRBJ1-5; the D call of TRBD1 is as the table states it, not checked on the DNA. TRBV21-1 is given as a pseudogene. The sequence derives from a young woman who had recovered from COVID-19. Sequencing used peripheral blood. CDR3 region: CASRTDLSNQPQHF. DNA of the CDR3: TGTGCCAGCAGGACAGACCTTAGCAATCAGCCCCAGCATTTT.